These 30 T cell receptor beta chains were all obtained from the same sample, sequenced in a study of T cells in Graves' hyperthyroidism and ophthalmopathy (dated by TCRdb to between 2018 and 2021). The library was generated by multiplex PCR. Instrument on record: Illumina HiSeq 2000. Amplification of TCR beta CDR3 regions was carried out from RNA transcripts. The TCR CDR3 was subjected to a first round of RT-PCR using the HTBI primer set and the Qiagen OneStep RT-PCR kit. In-frame beta chains were kept once TCRdb had trimmed the public reads at Q25 with fastp and called clones with MiXCR. Rows merge per CDR3 protein into single entries with the most common DNA and genes. The sample has under 550,000 distinct CDR3 sequences on record, roughly 15% of them singletons. 5% to 6% of the sample comes from the top ten. The material sequenced was blood. Receptors were obtained from a woman under 30 with Graves' hyperthyroidism.

This chain links TRBV12-3 or TRBV12-4 with TRBJ1-1, with TRBD1 as a possible D gene (5 bases). Trimming left V 4 bases short and J 3 bases short, with 9 bases between. This CDR3 region has 13 residues. The DNA of the CDR3 is TGTGCCAGCAGTTGGGGACGGGACACTGAAGCTTTCTTT. It specifies CASSWGRDTEAFF.

V is TRBV15 and J is TRBJ2-2; D is unresolved. The CDR3 has 14 residues. CDR1 and CDR2 from the germline V gene are LNHNV and YYDKDF (reference sequence). Trimming stripped 1 base from V and 3 bases from J, with 6 bases between. The CDR3 nucleotides read TGTGCCACCAGCAGAGGAATAGACACCGGGGAGCTGTTTTTT. Translated: CATSRGIDTGELFF.

This clonotype was found a few times. The chain joins TRBV25-1 to TRBJ1-1; tentatively, D is TRBD1 (6 bases). The V gene lost 2 bases and the J gene lost 4 bases, with 17 bases spanning the gap. CDR1 and CDR2 (germline): MGHDK, SYGVNS. CDR3 size: 16 residues. The CDR3 loop is CASSELAGGATTEAFF. CDR3 bases: TGTGCCAGCAGTGAACTGGCCGGGGGCGCGACCACTGAAGCTTTCTTT.

This clonotype was seen many times. V and J are TRBV20-1 and TRBJ1-2; D is uncertain. The CDR3 has 13 residues. Germline lookup yields CDR1 DFQATT and CDR2 SNEGSKA (reference sequence). Trimming shortened V by 5 bases and J by 8 bases, and 18 bases separated the two germline ends. The CDR3 DNA reads TGCAGTGCTGTAGCGGGCCCCGGATACGGCTACACCTTC. It translates to CSAVAGPGYGYTF.

There are many counts of this clonotype. The chain carries TRBV12-5 and TRBJ2-7; 9 positions agree with TRBD2. This CDR3 comprises 14 residues. The J segment lost 9 bases and the V segment lost 6 bases, leaving 12 bases of the junction unmatched. Germline V gene data show CDR1 as LGHNT and CDR2 as FRNRAP. DNA of the CDR3: TGTGCTAGTGGGGCAGCGGGAGGATCCGAGCGGCAGTACTTC. Translation gives CASGAAGGSERQYF.

The chain links TRBV19 to TRBJ2-2; D gene uncertain. The V end was cut by 2 bases, the J end by 4 bases, with 11 bases between. CDR3 length: 15 residues. Germline V gene sequence: CDR1 LNHDA, CDR2 SQIVND (reference sequence). In DNA form, the CDR3 reads TGTGCCAGTAGTATACGATGGCAGAGCACCGGGGAGCTGTTTTTT. Translating it yields CASSIRWQSTGELFF.

This clonotype was seen at least ten times. The rearrangement uses TRBV20-1 and TRBJ2-1; D not certain. The V gene's germline CDR1 is DFQATT and CDR2 SNEGSKA (reference sequence). Trimming shortened V by 0 bases and J by 6 bases, and 15 bases separated the two germline ends. CDR3 size: 15 residues. In DNA form, the CDR3 reads TGCAGTGCTAGAGATCTCCGTCTGCCAAGCAATGAGCAGTTCTTC. It codes for CSARDLRLPSNEQFF.

This clonotype was seen ten or more times. This sequence joins TRBV2 and TRBJ1-1, with D unresolved. V shed 6 bases and J shed 1 base, with 12 bases lying between them. Germline CDR1 SNHLY, CDR2 FYNNEI. This CDR3 spans 14 amino acids. CDR3 in amino acids: CASSAPITNTEAFF. The CDR3 DNA reads TGTGCCAGCAGCGCTCCCATTACGAACACTGAAGCTTTCTTT.

This clonotype was picked up many times. This sequence joins TRBV28 and TRBJ1-1; TRBD1 aligns across 9 bases. The CDR3 covers 14 residues. V shed 5 bases, J shed 4 bases, and the junction held 5 bases outside the gene matches. Per germline, CDR1 MDHEN and CDR2 SYDVKM. The CDR3 DNA reads TGTGCCAGCAGTCTACAGGGGGCCTCCACTGAAGCTTTCTTT. Translation gives CASSLQGASTEAFF.

The J gene is TRBJ2-1, the V gene TRBV11-2; TRBD2 aligns across 11 bases. CDR1 is SGHAT and CDR2 is FQNNGV in the germline V gene. The junction had 8 bases not matched to a gene; V was cut back by 5 bases and J by 5 bases. This CDR3 comprises 16 residues. The CDR3 is CASSPLSGRAHNEQFF. For the CDR3, the DNA is TGTGCCAGCAGCCCCCTTAGCGGGAGGGCCCACAATGAGCAGTTCTTC.

The chain joins TRBV5-1 to TRBJ2-5; D gene uncertain. The V end lost 0 bases, the J end lost 4 bases, and 10 bases lay between the germline ends. CDR3 length equals 14 residues. Germline CDR1 reads SGHRS; CDR2 reads YFSETQ. The CDR3 region has the DNA TGCGCCAGCAGCTTGGCACCCCCCTTAGAGACCCAGTACTTC. Translated: CASSLAPPLETQYF. Variable domain in full (rest from reference TRBV5-1 and TRBJ2-5): KAGVTQTPRYLIKTRGQQVTLSCSPISGHRSVSWYQQTPGQGLQFLFEYFSETQRNKGNFPGRFSGRQFSNSRSEMNVSTLELGDSALYLCASSLAPPLETQYFGPGTRLLVL.

At least ten counts were recorded for this clonotype. The chain carries TRBV5-5 and TRBJ2-7; a weak D match, TRBD2 (6 bases). CDR3 length: 15 amino acids. Per the germline V gene, CDR1 is SGHKS and CDR2 is YYEKEE (reference sequence). Trimming left V 0 bases short and J 0 bases short, with 10 bases between. The CDR3 DNA follows: TGTGCCAGCAGCTTGGGGCTAGCGACCTCCTACGAGCAGTACTTC. It encodes CASSLGLATSYEQYF.

Ten or more counts support this clonotype. At one of its ends the junction is not consistent with the germline gene, which may arise from a read error. The V gene is TRBV19, the J gene TRBJ1-1; D is unresolved. This CDR3 region has 13 residues. Germline lookup yields CDR1 LNHDA and CDR2 SQIVND (reference sequence). The CDR3 here is CASSIEGNTEAFF. The CDR3 DNA reads TGTGCCAGTAGCATAGAGGGGAACACTGAAGCTTTCTTT. Full variable domain (outside the CDR3, taken from reference TRBV19 and TRBJ1-1): DGGITQSPKYLFRKEGQNVTLSCEQNLNHDAMYWYRQDPGQGLRLIYYSQIVNDFQKGDIAEGYSVSREKKESFPLTVTSAQKNPTAFYLCASSIEGNTEAFFGQGTRLTVV.

In this sample, this clonotype turned up a few times. The chain employs TRBV20-1 and TRBJ2-3, with TRBD2 identical over 9 bases. The CDR3 spans 15 residues. The V and J ends lost 1 base and 6 bases, in that order; junction bases with no gene match: 8. Germline CDR1 reads DFQATT; CDR2 reads SNEGSKA (reference sequence). The CDR3 sequence is CSARGASGKVDTQYF. The CDR3 nucleotides read TGCAGTGCTAGAGGGGCTAGCGGGAAAGTGGATACGCAGTATTTT.

V gene TRBV5-1 combines with J gene TRBJ2-5, with D tentatively TRBD1 (5 bases). The CDR3 is 13 residues long. V was cut by 6 bases and J by 1 base, with 10 bases left in between. The V gene's germline CDR1 is SGHRS and CDR2 YFSETQ. The CDR3 DNA sequence: TGCGCCAGCAAAGGGGCCTCCCAAGAGACCCAGTACTTC. Translating gives CASKGASQETQYF. Using reference TRBV5-1 and TRBJ2-5 for the parts outside the CDR3, the full variable domain is KAGVTQTPRYLIKTRGQQVTLSCSPISGHRSVSWYQQTPGQGLQFLFEYFSETQRNKGNFPGRFSGRQFSNSRSEMNVSTLELGDSALYLCASKGASQETQYFGPGTRLLVL.

This clonotype was detected many times. CDR3 DNA sequence: TGTGCCAGCAACCCCCAACTGAACACTGAAGCTTTCTTT. It translates to CASNPQLNTEAFF. V gene TRBV28 combines with J gene TRBJ1-1; D is uncertain. This CDR3 has 13 amino acids. V was clipped by 7 bases and J by 0 bases, with 9 bases between them. The germline V gene encodes CDR1 MDHEN and CDR2 SYDVKM.

V is TRBV19 and J is TRBJ2-2; 8 nucleotides line up with TRBD2. Germline trimming cut 8 bases from V and 3 bases from J; bases unmatched to any gene: 14. This CDR3 contains 17 residues. The V gene's germline CDR1 is LNHDA and CDR2 SQIVND (reference sequence). The CDR3 sequence is CASAGGDVLAYTGELFF. The DNA for the CDR3 is TGTGCCAGTGCGGGAGGAGACGTACTCGCGTACACCGGGGAGCTGTTTTTT.

This clonotype was detected many times. The rearrangement links TRBV9 to TRBJ1-2; D might be TRBD1 (5 bases). V shed 0 bases and J shed 5 bases, with 11 bases lying between them. Germline V gene data show CDR1 as SGDLS and CDR2 as YYNGEE. There are 14 residues in the CDR3. The CDR3 region has the DNA TGTGCCAGCAGCGTAGAGGCAGGGTCTTATGGCTACACCTTC. Translated, it gives CASSVEAGSYGYTF.

J is TRBJ2-3 and V is TRBV7-9; D is undetermined. V lost 3 bases, J lost 2 bases, and 6 bases lay in between. Per the germline V gene, CDR1 is SEHNR and CDR2 is FQNEAQ (reference sequence). The CDR3 runs 13 residues. This CDR3 reads CASSFADTDTQYF. CDR3 coding DNA: TGTGCCAGCAGCTTCGCAGACACAGATACGCAGTATTTT.

V usage is TRBV2 and J usage is TRBJ2-1; D unclear. Germline V CDR1 and CDR2: SNHLY, FYNNEI. The V and J ends lost 1 base and 4 bases respectively, with 5 bases between them. The CDR3 length is 13 residues. Written as DNA, the CDR3 is TGTGCCAGCAGTGAAGGGGCTTACAATGAGCAGTTCTTC. Its translation is CASSEGAYNEQFF.

The rearrangement joins TRBV20-1 to TRBJ1-2, with D maybe TRBD1 (5 bases). From germline, CDR1 is DFQATT and CDR2 SNEGSKA (reference sequence). With 3 bases removed from V and 8 bases from J, the gap between germline ends came to 16 bases. The CDR3 covers 13 residues. This CDR3 is CSASTGGGRGYTF. CDR3 coding DNA: TGCAGTGCTAGTACTGGGGGGGGAAGGGGCTACACCTTC.

This clonotype was counted many times. The chain links TRBV11-2 to TRBJ1-5, with D maybe TRBD1 (6 bases). CDR1 and CDR2 (germline): SGHAT, FQNNGV. V gave up 3 bases and J gave up 6 bases, with 9 bases separating them. The CDR3 is 13 residues long. In nucleotides, the CDR3 is TGTGCCAGCAGCTTTGGCAGGGGTCAGCCCCAGCATTTT. It translates to CASSFGRGQPQHF.

This rearrangement joins TRBV7-8 to TRBJ2-2, with 9 bases aligning to TRBD2. This CDR3 has 16 amino acids. CDR1 SGHVS and CDR2 FQNEAQ come from the germline V gene. Trimming took 5 bases from V and 7 from J; bases not matched to a gene: 11. The CDR3 nucleotides read TGTGCCAGCAGCCCGTTTGCGGGAGGGCCTGGCGGGGAGCTGTTTTTT. Its protein is CASSPFAGGPGGELFF.

CDR3 in amino acids: CASRGAQDKNTEAFF. For the CDR3, the DNA is TGTGCCAGTAGGGGGGCACAAGATAAGAACACTGAAGCTTTCTTT. V is TRBV10-3 and J is TRBJ1-1, with a tentative D call TRBD1 (6 bases). The germline CDR1 and CDR2 sequences are ENHRY and SYGVKD. V lost 10 bases, J lost 1 base, and 19 bases lay in between. This CDR3 comprises 15 residues.

CDR3 sequence: CSAPPRDRGENYGYTF. For the CDR3, the DNA is TGCAGTGCTCCCCCCCGGGACAGGGGCGAAAACTATGGCTACACCTTC. The rearrangement uses TRBV20-1 and TRBJ1-2; 10 bases are a match to TRBD1. The CDR3 runs 16 residues. Germline CDR1 is DFQATT and CDR2 is SNEGSKA (reference sequence). Trimming at V came to 5 bases and at J to 2 bases, leaving 11 bases not matched to a gene.

This clonotype has only a few counts. The chain is built from TRBV30 and TRBJ1-4; no firm D call. V lost 0 bases to trimming and J lost 5 bases, with 10 bases between them. Germline loops: CDR1 GTSNPN, CDR2 SVGIG (reference sequence). CDR3 length: 14 residues. This CDR3 reads CAWSVREWNEKLFF. The CDR3 DNA reads TGTGCCTGGAGTGTACGGGAGTGGAATGAAAAACTGTTTTTT.

J is TRBJ2-1 and V is TRBV7-8; 7 bases line up with TRBD2. Looked up from germline, CDR1 is SGHVS and CDR2 is FQNEAQ. This CDR3 is built from 16 residues. J was trimmed by 7 bases and V by 4 bases; bases with no gene match: 13. The DNA of the CDR3 is TGTGCCAGCAGCTCTAGACTAGCTCGGACTCCAAATGAGCAGTTCTTC. Amino acid sequence: CASSSRLARTPNEQFF.

V gene TRBV29-1 combines with J gene TRBJ2-1; 14 nucleotides align to TRBD2. V trimming: 4 bases; J trimming: 8 bases; junction bases outside the gene matches: 4. The CDR3 length is 14 residues. Germline-derived CDR1 and CDR2 are SQVTM and ANQGSEA. This chain's CDR3 is CSVVLGLAGDEQFF. The CDR3 bases are TGCAGCGTTGTTTTGGGACTAGCGGGAGATGAGCAGTTCTTC.

The chain couples TRBV28 to TRBJ2-7, with 10 bases lining up with TRBD1. Germline-derived CDR1 and CDR2 are MDHEN and SYDVKM. The CDR3 spans 18 residues. J lost 3 bases, V lost 3 bases, and 14 bases had no gene match. The CDR3 here is CASSLVRGAGQGFYEQYF. The CDR3 nucleotides are TGTGCCAGCAGTTTGGTTCGAGGCGCGGGACAGGGGTTCTACGAGCAGTACTTC.

This clonotype was counted only a few times. This chain links TRBV19 with TRBJ2-1, with D possibly TRBD2 on 6 matching bases. There are 17 residues in the CDR3. Germline V lookup: CDR1 LNHDA, CDR2 SQIVND (reference sequence). Trimming removed 3 bases from V and 6 bases from J, with 21 bases in between. Written as DNA, the CDR3 is TGTGCCAGTAGTATCTATTTAGCCGCGGGGAACCCCAATGAGCAGTTCTTC. It translates to CASSIYLAAGNPNEQFF.